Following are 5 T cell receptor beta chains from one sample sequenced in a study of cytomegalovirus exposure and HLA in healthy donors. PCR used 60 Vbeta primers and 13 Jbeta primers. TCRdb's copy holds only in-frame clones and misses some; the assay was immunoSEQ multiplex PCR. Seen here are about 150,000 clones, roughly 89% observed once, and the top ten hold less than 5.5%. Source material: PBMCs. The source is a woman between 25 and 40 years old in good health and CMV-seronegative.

In nucleotides, the CDR3 is TGTGCCTGGAGTGTACAAGTGTTCCAGGATACGCAGTATTTT. It translates to CAWSVQVFQDTQYF. The chain employs TRBV30 and TRBJ2-3; no clear D gene. Germline V gene data show CDR1 as GTSNPN and CDR2 as SVGIG (reference sequence). The CDR3 consists of 14 residues. V lost 0 bases and J 6 bases, leaving 13 bases between the germline ends.

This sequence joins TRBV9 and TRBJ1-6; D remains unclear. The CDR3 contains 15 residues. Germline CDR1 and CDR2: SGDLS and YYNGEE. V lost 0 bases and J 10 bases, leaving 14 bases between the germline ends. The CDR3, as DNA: TGTGCCAGCAGCGTAGGGGAGGGTGGGAGCTCACCCCTCCACTTT. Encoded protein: CASSVGEGGSSPLHF. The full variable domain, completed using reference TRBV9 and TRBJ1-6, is DSGVTQTPKHLITATGQRVTLRCSPRSGDLSVYWYQQSLDQGLQFLIQYYNGEERAKGNILERFSAQQFPDLHSELNLSSLELGDSALYFCASSVGEGGSSPLHFGNGTRLTVT.

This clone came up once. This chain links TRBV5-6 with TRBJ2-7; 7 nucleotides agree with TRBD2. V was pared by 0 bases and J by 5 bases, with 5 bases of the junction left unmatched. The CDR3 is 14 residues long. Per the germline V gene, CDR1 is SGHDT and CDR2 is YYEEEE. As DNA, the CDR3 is TGTGCCAGCAGCTTGGGGCCTGGGGGGGACGAGCAGTACTTC. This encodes CASSLGPGGDEQYF.

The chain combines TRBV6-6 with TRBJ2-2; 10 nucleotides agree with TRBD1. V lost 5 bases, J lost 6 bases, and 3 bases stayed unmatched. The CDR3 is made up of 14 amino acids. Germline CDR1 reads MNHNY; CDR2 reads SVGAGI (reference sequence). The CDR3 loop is CASSRDRGSGELFF. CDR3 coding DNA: TGTGCCAGCAGTCGGGACAGGGGATCCGGGGAGCTGTTTTTT.

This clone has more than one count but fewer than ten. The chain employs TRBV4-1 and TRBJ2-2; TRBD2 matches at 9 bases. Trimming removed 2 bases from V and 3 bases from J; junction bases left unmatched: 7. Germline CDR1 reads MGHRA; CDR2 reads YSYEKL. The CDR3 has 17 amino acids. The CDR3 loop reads CASSQWTSVLYTGELFF. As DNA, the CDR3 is TGCGCCAGCAGCCAATGGACTAGCGTTTTATACACCGGGGAGCTGTTTTTT.